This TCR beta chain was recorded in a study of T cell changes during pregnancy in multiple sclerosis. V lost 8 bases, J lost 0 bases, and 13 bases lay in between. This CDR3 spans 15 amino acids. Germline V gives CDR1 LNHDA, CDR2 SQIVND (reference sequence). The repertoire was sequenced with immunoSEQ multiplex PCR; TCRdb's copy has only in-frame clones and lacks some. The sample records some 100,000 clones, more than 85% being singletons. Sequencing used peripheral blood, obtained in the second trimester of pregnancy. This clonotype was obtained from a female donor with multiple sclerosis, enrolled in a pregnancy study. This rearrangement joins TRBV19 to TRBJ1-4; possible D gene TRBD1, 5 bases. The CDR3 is CASWGESATNEKLFF. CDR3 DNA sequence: TGTGCCAGTTGGGGGGAGTCTGCAACTAATGAAAAACTGTTTTTT.